The T cell receptor (beta chain) described here comes from a study of blood T cell repertoires in COVID-19. The wider study: Samples came from the United States, Italy and Spain, spanning acute and convalescent COVID-19. Sources were T cells, B-cell-depleted T cells, or PBMCs; the material itself was cDNA or gDNA.

CDR1 SGHAT and CDR2 FQNNGV come from the germline V gene. This CDR3 spans 14 amino acids. The V and J ends lost 5 bases and 4 bases respectively, with 14 bases between them. Authors' methods: The assay estimated nucleated cells by amplifying reference gene primers. This table comes from immunoSEQ multiplex PCR, and its TCRdb copy is limited to in-frame clones, with some not included. Clone size and V and J calls were adopted from that table, with D and trimming inferred from the DNA. The sample lists around 160,000 clones, approximately 84% occurring once. The chain links TRBV11-2 to TRBJ1-2; D is undetermined. The source is a woman older than 75 with acute or convalescent COVID-19. The sample was peripheral blood. The CDR3: CASSPQRAGYGYTF. The CDR3 DNA follows: TGTGCCAGCAGCCCACAGCGGGCAGGCTATGGCTACACCTTC.